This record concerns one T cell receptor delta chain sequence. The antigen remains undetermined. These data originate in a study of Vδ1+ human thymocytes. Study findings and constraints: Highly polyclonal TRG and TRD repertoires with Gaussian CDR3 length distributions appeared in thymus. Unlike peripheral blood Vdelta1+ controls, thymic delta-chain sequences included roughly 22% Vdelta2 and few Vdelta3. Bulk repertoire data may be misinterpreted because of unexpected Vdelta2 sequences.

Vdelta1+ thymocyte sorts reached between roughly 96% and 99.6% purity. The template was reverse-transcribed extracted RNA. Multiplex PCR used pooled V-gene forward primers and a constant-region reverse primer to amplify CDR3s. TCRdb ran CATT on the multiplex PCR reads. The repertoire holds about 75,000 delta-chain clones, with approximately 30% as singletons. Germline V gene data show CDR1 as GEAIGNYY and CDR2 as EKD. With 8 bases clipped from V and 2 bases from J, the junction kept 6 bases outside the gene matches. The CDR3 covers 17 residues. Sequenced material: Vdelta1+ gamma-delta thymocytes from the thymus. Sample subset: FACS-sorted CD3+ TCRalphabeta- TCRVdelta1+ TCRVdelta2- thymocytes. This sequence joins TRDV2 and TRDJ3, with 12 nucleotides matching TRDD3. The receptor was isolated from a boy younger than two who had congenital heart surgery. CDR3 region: CASSYWGIPWDTRQMFF. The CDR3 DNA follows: TGTGCCTCGTCGTACTGGGGGATACCCTGGGACACCCGACAGATGTTTTTC.